One sample yielded the 21 T cell receptor beta chains listed below, sequenced in a study of blood T cell repertoires in COVID-19. Using immunoSEQ multiplex PCR, the repertoire was profiled, and TCRdb retains in-frame clones only, with some absent. The sample records approximately 140,000 clones, about four fifths being singletons. Sequenced sample: peripheral blood. These receptors all stem from a man aged 35-49 years with active or convalescent COVID-19.

This clone occurred a few times. This rearrangement joins TRBV9 to TRBJ2-7; a weak D match, TRBD1 (5 bases). V lost 0 bases to trimming and J lost 4 bases, with 14 bases between them. Germline-derived CDR1 and CDR2 are SGDLS and YYNGEE. There are 15 residues in the CDR3. The CDR3 protein is CASSVDPTRVYEQYF. DNA for the CDR3: TGTGCCAGCAGCGTAGACCCCACCAGGGTGTACGAGCAGTACTTC.

The chain carries TRBV19 and TRBJ2-7, with a tentative D call TRBD2 (6 bases). The CDR3 consists of 16 residues. V shed 4 bases and J shed 2 bases, with 18 bases lying between them. Germline CDR1 LNHDA, CDR2 SQIVND (reference sequence). The CDR3 spells CASSSLGGPNPYEQYF. CDR3 bases: TGTGCCAGTAGTAGCCTCGGGGGTCCCAATCCCTACGAGCAGTACTTC.

The gene calls are TRBV6-5 and TRBJ1-1; the match to TRBD1 covers 7 bases. This CDR3 spans 13 amino acids. With 8 bases clipped from V and 4 bases from J, the junction kept 7 bases outside the gene matches. Germline V gives CDR1 MNHEY, CDR2 SVGAGI. CDR3 amino acids: CASVHPGGTEAFF. In DNA, the CDR3 is TGTGCCAGCGTCCACCCAGGGGGCACTGAAGCTTTCTTT.

V usage is TRBV15 and J usage is TRBJ1-2; tentative D call: TRBD1 (6 bases). CDR3 length: 20 residues. Looked up from germline, CDR1 is LNHNV and CDR2 is YYDKDF (reference sequence). V lost 0 bases, J lost 2 bases, and 25 bases lay in between. In DNA form, the CDR3 reads TGTGCCACCAGCAGAGACCAAAGCGACAGGTCCCTTCCTACAAACTATGGCTACACCTTC. Protein sequence: CATSRDQSDRSLPTNYGYTF.

This chain connects TRBV7-2 to TRBJ2-7, with 9 bases fitting TRBD1. Germline lookup yields CDR1 SGHTA and CDR2 FQGNSA. CDR3 length: 15 amino acids. The V segment lost 4 bases and the J segment 4 bases; nucleotides outside the gene matches: 8. DNA for the CDR3: TGTGCCAGCAGCTATACCGGGACAGGGATGTACGAGCAGTACTTC. Amino acids: CASSYTGTGMYEQYF.

The chain uses TRBV3-1 (or the pseudogene TRBV3-2) and TRBJ1-2; 10 nucleotides align to TRBD1. V lost 5 bases, J lost 8 bases, and 8 bases stayed unmatched. CDR3 size: 14 residues. Germline CDR1 is LGHDT and CDR2 is YNNKEL (reference sequence). CDR3 residues: CASSLGTGEGGYTF. CDR3 bases: TGTGCCAGCAGCTTAGGGACAGGGGAGGGAGGCTACACCTTC.

V usage is TRBV6-4 and J usage is TRBJ2-3, with D possibly matching TRBD1 (5 bases). The germline CDR1 and CDR2 sequences are MRHNA and SNTAGT. Between the trimmed V and J ends, which lost 2 bases and 3 bases, there was a span of 6 bases. The CDR3 is made up of 13 amino acids. DNA of the CDR3: TGTGCCAGCAGTGACCAGGGTACAGATACGCAGTATTTT. Residues: CASSDQGTDTQYF.

The gene calls are TRBV2 and TRBJ2-7; weak D call: TRBD2 (6 bases). CDR3 size: 13 residues. Germline V gene lookup returns CDR1 SNHLY and CDR2 FYNNEI. The germline V and J ends were trimmed by 3 bases and 4 bases, with 10 bases remaining between them. This CDR3 is CASSERGLYEQYF. CDR3 nucleotides: TGTGCCAGCAGTGAGAGGGGACTGTACGAGCAGTACTTC. The full variable domain, rest sourced from reference TRBV2 and TRBJ2-7, is EPEVTQTPSHQVTQMGQEVILRCVPISNHLYFYWYRQILGQKVEFLVSFYNNEISEKSEIFDDQFSVERPDGSNFTLKIRSTKLEDSAMYFCASSERGLYEQYFGPGTRLTVT.

CDR3 sequence reads: CASSARLGNGSPLHF. The CDR3 DNA follows: TGCGCCAGCAGCGCACGACTAGGTAACGGTTCACCCCTCCACTTT. This rearrangement joins TRBV5-1 to TRBJ1-6; D gene ambiguous. This CDR3 is 15 amino acids long. The V gene lost 4 bases and the J gene lost 9 bases, with 17 bases spanning the gap. Germline V CDR1 and CDR2: SGHRS, YFSETQ.

The J gene is TRBJ1-4, the V gene TRBV6-5, with 10 bases identical to TRBD1. After removal of 5 bases from V and 7 bases from J, the junction contained 4 bases not matched to a gene. In germline, CDR1 is MNHEY, CDR2 SVGAGI. The CDR3 totals 14 residues. The CDR3 region is CASSIRDRGEKLFF. The CDR3 coding sequence is TGTGCCAGCAGTATCCGGGACAGGGGTGAAAAACTGTTTTTT.

The chain recombines TRBV19 with TRBJ1-2; 9 bases fit TRBD1. V lost 7 bases and J lost 5; bases outside the gene matches: 8. The V gene's germline CDR1 is LNHDA and CDR2 SQIVND (reference sequence). The CDR3 consists of 14 residues. The CDR3 region is CASNRDRVRYGYTF. For the CDR3, the DNA is TGTGCCAGTAATCGGGACAGGGTCCGGTATGGCTACACCTTC.

This chain connects TRBV6-1 to TRBJ2-6, with D possibly TRBD1 on 5 matching bases. V was trimmed by 4 bases and J by 0 bases, leaving 16 bases between them. The CDR3 has 18 amino acids. The germline CDR1 and CDR2 sequences are MNHNS and SASEGT. CDR3 in DNA: TGTGCCAGCAGTGGACCTTTAGGACACCACTCTGGGGCCAACGTCCTGACTTTC. Amino acid sequence: CASSGPLGHHSGANVLTF.

This chain uses TRBV6-5 with TRBJ2-1, with 9 nucleotides matching TRBD1. The CDR3 length is 16 residues. V lost 0 bases, J lost 1 base, and 1 base stayed unmatched. The germline V gene encodes CDR1 MNHEY and CDR2 SVGAGI. The CDR3 nucleotides read TGTGCCAGCAGTTACTCTGGGACAGGGTCCTACAATGAGCAGTTCTTC. Translated, it gives CASSYSGTGSYNEQFF.

This chain connects TRBV7-2 to TRBJ1-2; no clear D. Trimming shortened V by 3 bases and J by 1 base, and 9 bases separated the two germline ends. The germline CDR1 and CDR2 sequences are SGHTA and FQGNSA. The CDR3 contains 14 residues. The CDR3 protein is CASSFAGGNYGYTF. The DNA for the CDR3 is TGTGCCAGCAGCTTTGCGGGCGGTAACTATGGCTACACCTTC.

This chain uses TRBV6-6 with TRBJ1-1; possibly TRBD1 for D (5 bases). Germline values: CDR1 MNHNY, CDR2 SVGAGI (reference sequence). Trimming cost V 10 bases and J 2 bases, with 17 bases left between them. This CDR3 comprises 14 residues. The CDR3 spells CATLDSAQNTEAFF. The CDR3 nucleotides are TGTGCCACCCTTGACAGCGCACAAAACACTGAAGCTTTCTTT.

The chain has TRBV21-1 and TRBJ1-5. TRBV21-1 is annotated as a pseudogene. The CDR3 has 16 amino acids. CDR3 region: CASSKEPEGCNQPQHF. CDR3 DNA: TGTGCCAGCAGCAAAGAGCCGGAGGGGTGCAATCAGCCCCAGCATTTT.

This chain links TRBV28 with TRBJ2-6, with D maybe TRBD2 (5 bases). CDR1 and CDR2 from the germline V gene are MDHEN and SYDVKM. This CDR3 contains 15 residues. The V end was cut by 3 bases, the J end by 0 bases, with 6 bases between. The CDR3 DNA reads as TGTGCCAGCAGTTTTGGACTCTCTGGGGCCAACGTCCTGACTTTC. Translated, it gives CASSFGLSGANVLTF.

The J gene is TRBJ1-4, the V gene TRBV7-9; D is perhaps TRBD1 (6 bases). The V end was cut by 4 bases, the J end by 3 bases, with 9 bases between. CDR1 SEHNR and CDR2 FQNEAQ come from the germline V gene (reference sequence). The CDR3 runs to 14 residues. The CDR3, as DNA: TGTGCCAGCAGCTCGGACAGATCTAATGAAAAACTGTTTTTT. Protein: CASSSDRSNEKLFF.

The rearrangement joins TRBV5-1 to TRBJ2-7, with D perhaps matching TRBD1 (6 bases). Germline-derived CDR1 and CDR2 are SGHRS and YFSETQ. CDR3 length equals 14 residues. With 0 bases removed from V and 4 bases from J, the gap between germline ends came to 11 bases. The CDR3 reads CASSLEGGRYEQYF. DNA of the CDR3: TGCGCCAGCAGCTTGGAAGGGGGAAGGTACGAGCAGTACTTC.

The chain is built from TRBV6-1 and TRBJ1-5; 9 bases line up with TRBD1. The CDR3 runs to 18 residues. V trimming: 4 bases; J trimming: 2 bases; junction bases outside the gene matches: 12. Germline CDR1 and CDR2: MNHNS and SASEGT. The CDR3 here is CASSGADRGGFGNQPQHF. Written as DNA, the CDR3 is TGTGCCAGCAGTGGAGCGGACAGGGGCGGTTTTGGCAATCAGCCCCAGCATTTT.

The J gene is TRBJ1-5, the V gene TRBV4-3; D possibly corresponds to TRBD1 (5 bases). This CDR3 spans 15 amino acids. V lost 0 bases and J 5 bases, leaving 11 bases between the germline ends. Germline CDR1 is LGHNA and CDR2 is YSLEER. CDR3 amino acids: CASSQDVQGHQPQHF. Here the CDR3 DNA reads TGCGCCAGCAGCCAAGACGTTCAGGGCCATCAGCCCCAGCATTTT.